The 9 T cell receptor beta chains in this list originate from one sample, sequenced in a study of blood T cell repertoires in COVID-19. Sequencing was performed with immunoSEQ multiplex PCR; in TCRdb, only in-frame clones are kept and a portion is missing. The sample carries 80,000 to 95,000 clones, approximately 83% recorded once. Material for sequencing was peripheral blood. These receptors were taken from a woman aged 80 or older with active or convalescent COVID-19.

The genes are TRBV5-1 and TRBJ1-3, with D possibly being TRBD1 (5 bases). V was trimmed by 8 bases and J by 0 bases, leaving 12 bases between them. CDR3 length equals 14 residues. CDR1 is SGHRS and CDR2 is YFSETQ in the germline V gene. CDR3 region: CASRGLSSGNTIYF. The CDR3 region has the DNA TGCGCCAGTCGGGGACTCAGCTCTGGAAACACCATATATTTT.

The chain recombines TRBV28 with TRBJ2-7; 9 bases agree with TRBD1. The CDR3 has 16 amino acids. The V segment lost 7 bases and the J segment 2 bases; nucleotides outside the gene matches: 12. Germline values: CDR1 MDHEN, CDR2 SYDVKM. The CDR3 here is CASNPPGGQGAYEQYF. The CDR3 DNA reads as TGTGCCAGCAACCCCCCTGGGGGACAGGGCGCCTACGAGCAGTACTTC.

The rearrangement joins TRBV18 to TRBJ2-3; 10 bases match TRBD2. CDR1 and CDR2 from the germline V gene are KGHSH and LQKENI. J gave up 4 bases and V 4 bases, and 8 bases lay outside the gene matches. This CDR3 is 16 amino acids long. CDR3 sequence reads: CASSLRSGRASDTQYF. CDR3 DNA sequence: TGTGCCAGCTCACTTCGAAGCGGGAGGGCCTCAGATACGCAGTATTTT. Complete variable domain (other parts from reference TRBV18 and TRBJ2-3): NAGVMQNPRHLVRRRGQEARLRCSPMKGHSHVYWYRQLPEEGLKFMVYLQKENIIDESGMPKERFSAEFPKEGPSILRIQQVVRGDSAAYFCASSLRSGRASDTQYFGPGTRLTVL.

The J gene is TRBJ2-3, the V gene TRBV5-4, with a weak D call TRBD2 (5 bases). CDR3 length: 15 residues. V lost 5 bases and J 0 bases, leaving 13 bases between the germline ends. From germline, CDR1 is SGHNT and CDR2 YYREEE (reference sequence). CDR3 protein: CASRAFGSSTDTQYF. CDR3 coding DNA: TGTGCCAGCAGGGCTTTTGGGAGTAGCACAGATACGCAGTATTTT.

V is TRBV20-1 and J is TRBJ2-7; D ambiguous. The CDR3 runs 11 residues. CDR1 is DFQATT and CDR2 is SNEGSKA in the germline V gene (reference sequence). V shed 2 bases and J shed 6 bases, with 8 bases lying between them. CDR3 nucleotides: TGCAGTGCTAGAATTCTCCCCGAGCAGTACTTC. Translating it yields CSARILPEQYF.

The chain links TRBV5-1 to TRBJ1-2; 7 bases fit TRBD1. Germline CDR1 and CDR2: SGHRS and YFSETQ. Trimming at V came to 6 bases and at J to 6 bases, leaving 8 bases not matched to a gene. The CDR3 contains 13 residues. CDR3 DNA sequence: TGCGCCAGCAAACCAGACAGGGTCGATGGCTACACCTTC. Its translation is CASKPDRVDGYTF.

The chain is built from TRBV6-1 and TRBJ1-5; no clear D gene. Germline CDR1 is MNHNS and CDR2 is SASEGT. Between the trimmed V and J ends, which lost 3 bases and 0 bases, there was a span of 12 bases. The CDR3 covers 16 residues. CDR3 nucleotide sequence: TGTGCCAGCAGTGACATTCCGTTCTATAGCAATCAGCCCCAGCATTTT. Translated: CASSDIPFYSNQPQHF.

The chain couples TRBV3-1 (or the pseudogene TRBV3-2) to TRBJ1-2; D gene ambiguous. From germline, CDR1 is LGHDT and CDR2 YNNKEL (reference sequence). V was pared by 1 base and J by 3 bases, with 6 bases between. CDR3 size: 13 residues. CDR3 in amino acids: CASSQADYYGYTF. The DNA for the CDR3 is TGTGCCAGCAGCCAAGCAGACTACTATGGCTACACCTTC.

CDR3 DNA sequence: TGTGCCAGCAGCTTCGGGCGGGGGTACGAAGCTTTCTTT. Its translation: CASSFGRGYEAFF. The chain recombines TRBV5-8 with TRBJ1-1, with D perhaps matching TRBD1 (5 bases). Trimming cost V 2 bases and J 8 bases, with 13 bases left between them. Germline values: CDR1 SGHTS, CDR2 YDEGEE. The CDR3 spans 13 residues.